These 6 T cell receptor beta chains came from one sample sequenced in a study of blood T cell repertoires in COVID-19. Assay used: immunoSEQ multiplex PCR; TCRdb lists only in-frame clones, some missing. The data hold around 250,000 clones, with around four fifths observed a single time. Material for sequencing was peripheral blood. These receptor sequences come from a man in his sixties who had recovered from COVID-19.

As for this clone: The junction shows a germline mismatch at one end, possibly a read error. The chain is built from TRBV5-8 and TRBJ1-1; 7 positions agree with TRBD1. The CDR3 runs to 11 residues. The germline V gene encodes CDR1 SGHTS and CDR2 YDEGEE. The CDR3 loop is CASSLFIGTEF. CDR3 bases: TGTGCCAGCAGCTTGTTTATCGGGACAGAATTT.

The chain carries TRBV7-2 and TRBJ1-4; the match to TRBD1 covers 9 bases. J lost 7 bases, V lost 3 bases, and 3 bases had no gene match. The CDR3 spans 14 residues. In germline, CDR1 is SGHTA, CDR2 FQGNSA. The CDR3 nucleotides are TGTGCCAGCAGCTTGGGACAGGGAGGTGAAAAACTGTTTTTT. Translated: CASSLGQGGEKLFF.

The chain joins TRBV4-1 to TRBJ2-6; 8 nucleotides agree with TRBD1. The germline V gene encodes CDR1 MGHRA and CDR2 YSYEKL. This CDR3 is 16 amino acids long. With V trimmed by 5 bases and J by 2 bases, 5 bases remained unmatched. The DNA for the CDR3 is TGCGCCAGCAGCACGTCGACAGGGGCTGGGGCCAACGTCCTGACTTTC. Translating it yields CASSTSTGAGANVLTF.

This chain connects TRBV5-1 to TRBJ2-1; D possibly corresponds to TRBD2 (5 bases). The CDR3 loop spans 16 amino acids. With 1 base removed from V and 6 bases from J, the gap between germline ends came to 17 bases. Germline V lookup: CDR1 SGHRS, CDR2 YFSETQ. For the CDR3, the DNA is TGCGCCAGCAGCTTGTTAACTAGAAACCCTTCCAATGAGCAGTTCTTC. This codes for CASSLLTRNPSNEQFF.

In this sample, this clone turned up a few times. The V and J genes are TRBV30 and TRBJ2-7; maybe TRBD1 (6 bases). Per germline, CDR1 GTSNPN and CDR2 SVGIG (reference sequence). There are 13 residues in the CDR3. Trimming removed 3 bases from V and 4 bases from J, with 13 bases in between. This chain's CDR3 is CAWRIQGTYEQYF. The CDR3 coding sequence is TGTGCCTGGAGGATTCAGGGGACGTACGAGCAGTACTTC.

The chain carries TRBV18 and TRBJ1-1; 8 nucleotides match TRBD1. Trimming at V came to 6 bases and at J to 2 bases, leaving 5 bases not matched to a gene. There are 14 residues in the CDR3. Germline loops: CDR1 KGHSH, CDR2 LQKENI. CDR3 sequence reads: CASSLGQGNTEAFF. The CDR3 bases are TGTGCCAGCTCTCTTGGACAGGGTAACACTGAAGCTTTCTTT. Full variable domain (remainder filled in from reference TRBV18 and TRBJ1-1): NAGVMQNPRHLVRRRGQEARLRCSPMKGHSHVYWYRQLPEEGLKFMVYLQKENIIDESGMPKERFSAEFPKEGPSILRIQQVVRGDSAAYFCASSLGQGNTEAFFGQGTRLTVV.